Listed below are T cell receptor beta chains from one sample, sequenced in a study of blood T cell repertoires in COVID-19. Method: immunoSEQ multiplex PCR; TCRdb's copy keeps in-frame clones and lacks some. The sample consists of around 99,000 clones, more than 70% of them appearing once. Sequencing used peripheral blood. These TCRs come from a man aged 40-49 years with active or convalescent COVID-19. The CDR3 runs from the conserved cysteine through the conserved F or W. A D gene is named only where the DNA matches it firmly. Clone size is given for some rows only: seen once, a few or many times, or a class if the clone is expanded.

length	size	D	V	J	DNA	CDR3
16	-	TRBD2	TRBV18	TRBJ2-7	TGTGCCAGCTCTCCCCAAAGGGGTTCTAGCGGAATGGAGCAGTACTTC	CASSPQRGSSGMEQYF
13	-	-	TRBV19	TRBJ1-1	TGTGCCAGTAGTGCGGGTTCGAAGGCTGAAGCTTTCTTT	CASSAGSKAEAFF
15	-	-	TRBV5-6	TRBJ2-1	TGTGCCAGCAGCTTAGACAGGTTGAGCTACAATGAGCAGTTCTTC	CASSLDRLSYNEQFF
15	-	TRBD1	TRBV28	TRBJ1-1	TGTGCCAGCAGTCCCTCGGACAGGGACGATTATGAAGCTTTCTTT	CASSPSDRDDYEAFF
13	-	-	TRBV19	TRBJ1-1	TGTGCCAGTAGTATCGGGTCGAACACTGAAGCTTTCTTT	CASSIGSNTEAFF
14	few	TRBD2	TRBV27	TRBJ2-5	TGTGCCAGCAGGGCTTTAGCGGGAGCGGAGACCCAGTACTTC	CASRALAGAETQYF
15	-	-	TRBV7-2	TRBJ1-5	TGTGCCAGCAGCTTTTATTTAGGAGGAAGGCAGCCCCAGCATTTT	CASSFYLGGRQPQHF
16	-	TRBD2	TRBV7-2	TRBJ2-3	TGTGCCAGCAGCCTCCATCTAGCGGGAGGGGCAGATACGCAGTATTTT	CASSLHLAGGADTQYF
15	-	TRBD1	TRBV2	TRBJ2-5	TGTGCCAGCAGCGGAGCGACAGGGGCATTGGAGACCCAGTACTTC	CASSGATGALETQYF
14	-	-	TRBV3-1/TRBV3-2	TRBJ2-3	TGTGCCAGCAGCCAGTCCCAGGGGACAGATACGCAGTATTTT	CASSQSQGTDTQYF
13	-	TRBD1	TRBV27	TRBJ2-7	TGTGCCAGCGGGACAGGGGCTAGCTACGAGCAGTACTTC	CASGTGASYEQYF
16	-	-	TRBV7-2	TRBJ2-1	TGTGCCAGCAGGCCGAATATAGCGGATCTCTACAATGAGCAGTTCTTC	CASRPNIADLYNEQFF
17	few	TRBD1	TRBV13	TRBJ1-4	TGTGCCAGCAGCTCGCTCGGTTGGGACAGGGGTCGGGAAAAACTGTTTTTT	CASSSLGWDRGREKLFF
18	-	TRBD2	TRBV28	TRBJ2-1	TGTGCCAGCAGTCCGTCCTTAGGGAGCGGGAGGCCCTACAATGAGCAGTTCTTC	CASSPSLGSGRPYNEQFF
15	-	-	TRBV7-2	TRBJ1-3	TGTGCCAGCAGCCTACAACAGGGAGCTGGAAACACCATATATTTT	CASSLQQGAGNTIYF
14	-	-	TRBV6-5	TRBJ1-1	TGTGCCAGCAACTCAGGGGATTGGAACACTGAAGCTTTCTTT	CASNSGDWNTEAFF
14	-	TRBD1	TRBV7-2	TRBJ1-2	TGTGCCAGCAGCTCCGGGACAGGGATCTATGGCTACACCTTC	CASSSGTGIYGYTF
13	once	TRBD1	TRBV2	TRBJ2-7	TGTGCCAGCAGGCGACAGGGGTTCCGCGAGCAGTACTTC	CASRRQGFREQYF
15	-	TRBD1	TRBV5-6	TRBJ2-1	TGTGCCAGCAAGCTTGGGGACAGGGAGTTCGATGAGCAGTTCTTC	CASKLGDREFDEQFF
14	-	TRBD1	TRBV7-2	TRBJ1-4	TGTGCCAGCAGCTCCACAGGGGGATCTGAAAAACTGTTTTTT	CASSSTGGSEKLFF
15	-	TRBD1	TRBV3-1/TRBV3-2	TRBJ2-3	TGTGCCAGCAGCCATTCGACAGGGTACGCAGATACGCAGTATTTT	CASSHSTGYADTQYF
15	-	-	TRBV5-1	TRBJ2-2	TGCGCCAGCACCCTGGCAGGGGCACAAACCGGGGAGCTGTTTTTT	CASTLAGAQTGELFF
16	-	-	TRBV28	TRBJ1-5	TGTGCCAGCAGTTTGCTAGCCGCGATTGCCTATCAGCCCCAGCATTTT	CASSLLAAIAYQPQHF
15	-	-	TRBV11-2	TRBJ2-5	TGTGCCAGCAGCCGAAACCTATACACGGGGGAGACCCAGTACTTC	CASSRNLYTGETQYF
13	once	TRBD1	TRBV23-1	TRBJ2-7	TGCGCCAGCAGGGGACAGGGGATCGACGAGCAGTACTTC	CASRGQGIDEQYF
14	-	TRBD1	TRBV19	TRBJ1-5	TGTGGCACTCAGGGGACAGGGGCCAATCAGCCCCAGCATTTT	CGTQGTGANQPQHF
16	-	-	TRBV7-2	TRBJ1-3	TGTGCCAGCAGCCTCCACCCCGGTCCGGCAGGCATGGCCATATATTTT	CASSLHPGPAGMAIYF